This T cell receptor beta chain came from a study of T cell responses to AZD1222 COVID-19 vaccine. Germline V gene sequence: CDR1 SNHLY, CDR2 FYNNEI. This CDR3 region has 12 residues. V was shortened by 5 bases and J by 7 bases, with 11 bases between the two germline ends. The repertoire was sequenced with immunoSEQ multiplex PCR; TCRdb's copy has only in-frame clones and lacks some. The table records 150,000 or so clones, over 85% of them present only once. Sequencing used peripheral blood, obtained on day 0 of AZD1222 vaccination. The TCR was taken from an adult in good health. This chain connects TRBV2 to TRBJ1-1; D may be TRBD1 (6 bases). The CDR3 sequence is CASSQTGREAFF. The DNA of the CDR3 is TGTGCCAGCAGTCAGACAGGTCGTGAAGCTTTCTTT.